This TCR beta chain was identified during a study of CD8 T cells in Susac syndrome. The CDR3 spans 13 residues. V was cut by 2 bases and J by 7 bases, with 11 bases left in between. Overall study findings and caveats: A relatively small number of individuals underwent TCR sequencing and HLA analysis.

Reverse transcription of roughly 0.45 to 1 ug RNA used random hexamers. Coverage of TCR beta CDR3 amplification by immunoSEQ multiplex PCR extended to 54 Vbeta and 13 Jbeta. Using its own MiXCR run on the immunoSEQ multiplex PCR reads, TCRdb lists one record per CDR3 protein. The sample lists about 180,000 distinct CDR3 sequences, 85% to 95% occurring once. TCR beta sequencing covered blood CD8+ and CD4+ T cells. TEMRA cells were enriched by FACS, and CD4+ and CD8+ T cells were negatively isolated. On this clonotype itself: The antigen is not known.

This chain links TRBV12-3 or TRBV12-4 with TRBJ2-5; D gene uncertain. Input material: CD8+ T cells from PBMCs. The sequence derives from a human donor with multiple sclerosis. As DNA, the CDR3 is TGTGCCAGCAGTTTACAGGACGCCGGGACCCAGTACTTC. Translating it yields CASSLQDAGTQYF.